These 14 T cell receptor beta chains originate from one sample sequenced in a study of sequential checkpoint blockade in melanoma. Produced via immunoSEQ multiplex PCR; TCRdb's table is partial and in-frame only. The data hold nearly 9,000 clones, with around 23% observed a single time. Treatment noted: randomized to nivolumab then ipilimumab (arm A) or the reverse (arm B). The starting material was tumor tissue (inferred from file names), obtained from a patient given nivolumab and ipilimumab in sequence. Receptors were obtained from a human donor with melanoma.

V gene TRBV6-8 combines with J gene TRBJ1-2; D is unresolved. The CDR3 is 14 amino acids. Trimming left V 6 bases short and J 4 bases short, with 15 bases between. The V gene's germline CDR1 is MNHGY and CDR2 SAAAGT. DNA of the CDR3: TGTGCCAGCAGCCTCAAACGTACCGGCTATGGCTACACCTTC. Translated, it gives CASSLKRTGYGYTF.

This clone was observed many times. V and J are TRBV11-3 and TRBJ1-5; D ambiguous. CDR1 is SGHNT and CDR2 is YENEEA in the germline V gene. This CDR3 has 15 residues. V gave up 5 bases and J gave up 7 bases, with 18 bases separating them. CDR3 in amino acids: CASSRRTGKGQPQHF. In DNA, the CDR3 is TGTGCCAGCAGCCGACGGACGGGTAAGGGACAGCCCCAGCATTTT.

This clone has only a few counts. This chain connects TRBV19 to TRBJ1-2; 8 bases are shared with TRBD1. V lost 4 bases to trimming and J lost 6 bases; unmatched junction nucleotides: 10. The CDR3 extends over 15 amino acids. Per germline, CDR1 LNHDA and CDR2 SQIVND (reference sequence). The CDR3 nucleotides are TGTGCCAGTAGTAGCGGACCAGGGGGCGCAGATGGCTACACCTTC. Translation: CASSSGPGGADGYTF.

The genes are TRBV19 and TRBJ2-5, with TRBD2 identical over 10 bases. J gave up 2 bases and V 6 bases, and 15 bases lay outside the gene matches. The CDR3 consists of 18 residues. Germline CDR1 LNHDA, CDR2 SQIVND (reference sequence). In nucleotides, the CDR3 is TGTGCCAGTAGCCCAGGAAGCGGGGGGGTCTGGGTTCAAGAGACCCAGTACTTC. Translated: CASSPGSGGVWVQETQYF. The full variable domain, its missing parts supplied by reference TRBV19 and TRBJ2-5, is DGGITQSPKYLFRKEGQNVTLSCEQNLNHDAMYWYRQDPGQGLRLIYYSQIVNDFQKGDIAEGYSVSREKKESFPLTVTSAQKNPTAFYLCASSPGSGGVWVQETQYFGPGTRLLVL.

This clone was recorded a few times. This chain links TRBV28 with TRBJ1-3, with D perhaps TRBD1 (5 bases). The germline V and J ends were trimmed by 1 base and 0 bases, with 13 bases remaining between them. The CDR3 sequence is 17 residues long. Germline V gene lookup returns CDR1 MDHEN and CDR2 SYDVKM. CDR3 loop: CASSLSHRPSSGNTIYF. In DNA form, the CDR3 reads TGTGCCAGCAGTTTATCTCACAGGCCGAGCTCTGGAAACACCATATATTTT.

The gene calls are TRBV19 and TRBJ1-1, with no clear D. Trimming took off 4 bases at V and 0 bases at J, with 9 bases between the two ends. The germline gives CDR1 LNHDA, CDR2 SQIVND (reference sequence). The CDR3 length is 14 residues. The CDR3 sequence is CASSRGSVNTEAFF. The DNA for the CDR3 is TGTGCCAGTAGTAGAGGGTCTGTGAACACTGAAGCTTTCTTT. The variable domain in full, completed from reference TRBV19 and TRBJ1-1, reads DGGITQSPKYLFRKEGQNVTLSCEQNLNHDAMYWYRQDPGQGLRLIYYSQIVNDFQKGDIAEGYSVSREKKESFPLTVTSAQKNPTAFYLCASSRGSVNTEAFFGQGTRLTVV.

The V gene is TRBV15, the J gene TRBJ2-6; 7 bases are shared with TRBD2. Trimming cost V 0 bases and J 4 bases; bases outside gene matches: 12. This CDR3 contains 19 residues. The germline V gene has CDR1 LNHNV and CDR2 YYDKDF (reference sequence). CDR3 nucleotides: TGTGCCACCAGCAGAGATTTTTTAGCGGGCGTCCTCGGGGCCAACGTCCTGACTTTC. Translated, it gives CATSRDFLAGVLGANVLTF.

This clone is labeled medium-sized (0.01 to 0.1%). V gene TRBV15 combines with J gene TRBJ1-4, with 8 nucleotides matching TRBD1. Germline V gene data show CDR1 as LNHNV and CDR2 as YYDKDF (reference sequence). This CDR3 has 18 amino acids. The V segment lost 0 bases and the J segment 3 bases; nucleotides outside the gene matches: 9. The CDR3 nucleotides are TGTGCCACCAGCAGAGAATTGATGTCAGGGGGCCCTAATGAAAAACTGTTTTTT. It is translated as CATSRELMSGGPNEKLFF.

This chain joins TRBV15 and TRBJ1-1; 7 bases fit TRBD1. The CDR3 has 14 amino acids. Losses at the gene ends were 4 bases for V and 1 base for J; bases not matched to a gene: 3. Germline V CDR1 and CDR2: LNHNV, YYDKDF (reference sequence). This chain's CDR3 is CATSKTGTNTEAFF. The CDR3 DNA reads as TGTGCCACCAGCAAGACAGGGACGAACACTGAAGCTTTCTTT.

This clone turned up a few times. CDR3 region: CASSYFPSGTEAFF. Written as DNA, the CDR3 is TGTGCCAGCAGTTATTTCCCCTCCGGGACAGAAGCTTTCTTT. The chain uses TRBV6-8 and TRBJ1-1; D may be TRBD1 (6 bases). V lost 3 bases to trimming and J lost 8 bases, with 16 bases between them. The CDR3 is made up of 14 amino acids. CDR1 is MNHGY, CDR2 SAAAGT, per germline.

The chain recombines TRBV9 with TRBJ2-7; either TRBD1 or TRBD2 may fit D (6 bases each). V lost 0 bases to trimming and J lost 2 bases, with 15 bases between them. The CDR3 has 16 residues. Germline values: CDR1 SGDLS, CDR2 YYNGEE. In nucleotides, the CDR3 is TGTGCCAGCAGCGTAGCCGCCGGGGGCAACACCTACGAGCAGTACTTC. Translating gives CASSVAAGGNTYEQYF.

The chain links TRBV19 to TRBJ1-2; weak D call: TRBD1 (6 bases). Per germline, CDR1 LNHDA and CDR2 SQIVND (reference sequence). The CDR3 is made up of 11 amino acids. V was pared by 6 bases and J by 5 bases, with 7 bases between. The CDR3 sequence is CASSTGYGYTF. DNA of the CDR3: TGTGCCAGTAGCACAGGGTATGGCTACACCTTC.

This clone qualifies as medium-sized. The gene calls are TRBV6-8 and TRBJ1-3; the D is unclear. The length of the CDR3 is 14 residues. V dropped 2 bases and J dropped 2 bases, with 7 bases sitting between them. CDR1 and CDR2 (germline): MNHGY, SAAAGT. CDR3 nucleotides: TGTGCCAGCAGTTACGTTGGCACTGGAAACACCATATATTTT. Protein product: CASSYVGTGNTIYF.

The rearrangement links TRBV1 to TRBJ2-3; the DNA was not used to check the table's D call, TRBD2. TRBV1 is a pseudogene segment. The CDR3 is made up of 15 amino acids. The CDR3 nucleotides are TGCGCCAGCAGGCGACTAGGCGGGGGCACAGATACGCAGTATTTT. Its protein product is CASRRLGGGTDTQYF.